The 29 T cell receptor beta chains below come from one sample, sequenced in a study of identical twins. MiXCR, run by TCRdb on the 5' RACE reads, gives a single entry per CDR3 protein. Of some 760,000 distinct CDR3 sequences listed, 15% to 20% are singletons. The same sample was also used in a study of T cells expressing NK-cell markers.

Sequencing was carried out using PBMCs. Receptors originate from a woman under 30 in good health.

This clonotype was found a few times. The V gene is TRBV6-1, the J gene TRBJ1-2, with a weak D call TRBD1 (5 bases). Per the germline V gene, CDR1 is MNHNS and CDR2 is SASEGT. This CDR3 contains 14 residues. Trimming removed 11 bases from V and 3 bases from J, with 19 bases in between. CDR3 sequence: CASSPSDSYYGYTF. DNA for the CDR3: TGTGCCTCCAGCCCTTCAGACAGCTACTATGGCTACACCTTC.

The rearrangement uses TRBV6-1 and TRBJ2-1, with TRBD2 matching over 7 bases. CDR3 size: 15 residues. Germline assignment: CDR1 MNHNS and CDR2 SASEGT. V lost 8 bases, J lost 5 bases, and 12 bases stayed unmatched. This CDR3 is CASSQLTSTHNEQFF. CDR3 in DNA: TGTGCCAGCTCCCAATTGACTAGCACTCACAATGAGCAGTTCTTC.

The rearrangement uses TRBV12-3 or TRBV12-4 and TRBJ2-2; TRBD1 aligns across 7 bases. V lost 5 bases, J lost 6 bases, and 12 bases stayed unmatched. This CDR3 spans 16 amino acids. The CDR3 DNA is TGTGCCAGCAGTCCTCGGACAGGTCGTTTCGCCGGGGAGCTGTTTTTT. The encoded protein is CASSPRTGRFAGELFF.

This clonotype appeared a few times. This chain links TRBV10-3 with TRBJ2-5; D is unclear. Trimming removed 8 bases from V and 1 base from J, with 8 bases in between. The CDR3 totals 12 residues. Germline CDR1 is ENHRY and CDR2 is SYGVKD. The CDR3 is CAIGNTQETQYF. As DNA, the CDR3 is TGTGCCATCGGTAACACCCAAGAGACCCAGTACTTC.

V is TRBV14 and J is TRBJ2-7; tentatively, D is TRBD2 (5 bases). CDR1 and CDR2 from the germline V gene are SGHDN and FVKESK. Deletions cut 5 bases from V and 0 bases from J, with 17 bases between. This CDR3 contains 16 residues. As DNA, the CDR3 is TGTGCCAGCAGCTCCCTCGGGATTAGCGCCTCCTACGAGCAGTACTTC. Translating gives CASSSLGISASYEQYF.

This chain uses TRBV7-9 with TRBJ2-7, with a possible D match to TRBD1 (6 bases). The CDR3 consists of 13 residues. The germline V gene encodes CDR1 SEHNR and CDR2 FQNEAQ (reference sequence). V lost 7 bases, J lost 2 bases, and 12 bases lay in between. CDR3 in amino acids: CASTMGTTYEQYF. CDR3 bases: TGTGCCAGCACCATGGGGACAACCTACGAGCAGTACTTC.

V usage is TRBV12-3 or TRBV12-4 and J usage is TRBJ2-1; 9 bases fit TRBD2. This CDR3 contains 16 residues. V trimming: 5 bases; J trimming: 8 bases; junction bases outside the gene matches: 13. The CDR3 here is CASSRTLAGLWDEQFF. The DNA of the CDR3 is TGTGCCAGCAGTCGGACGCTAGCGGGGCTGTGGGATGAGCAGTTCTTC.

The chain couples TRBV11-2 to TRBJ1-1; 7 bases are a match to TRBD1. Looked up from germline, CDR1 is SGHAT and CDR2 is FQNNGV. CDR3 size: 13 residues. Trimming took 2 bases from V and 11 from J; bases not matched to a gene: 8. CDR3 coding DNA: TGTGCCAGCAGCTTATCTCGACAGGGTACGGCTTTCTTT. Its translation is CASSLSRQGTAFF.

The sample holds many counts of this clonotype. The chain carries TRBV25-1 and TRBJ2-3; TRBD1 or TRBD2 may be the D gene (5 bases each). The V gene's germline CDR1 is MGHDK and CDR2 SYGVNS. The CDR3 has 15 residues. V shed 3 bases and J shed 1 base, with 11 bases lying between them. The CDR3 sequence is CASSERGWRTDTQYF. The CDR3 DNA is TGTGCCAGCAGTGAGAGGGGTTGGCGCACAGATACGCAGTATTTT.

This clonotype was picked up a small number of times. V usage is TRBV12-3 or TRBV12-4 and J usage is TRBJ2-5; the D gene is possibly TRBD2 (5 bases). V shed 7 bases and J shed 8 bases, with 17 bases lying between them. CDR3 length: 13 amino acids. CDR3 amino acids: CASIGEYDSTQYF. CDR3 coding DNA: TGTGCCAGCATCGGGGAGTATGACTCCACCCAGTACTTC.

This clonotype has just a few counts. The chain combines TRBV29-1 with TRBJ2-1; D is ambiguous. The CDR3 is 12 residues long. With 2 bases removed from V and 9 bases from J, the gap between germline ends came to 11 bases. Germline assignment: CDR1 SQVTM and CDR2 ANQGSEA. The CDR3 DNA is TGCAGCGTTGAACTCGGAGTTGGTGAGCAGTTCTTC. This sequence encodes CSVELGVGEQFF.

This rearrangement joins TRBV7-9 to TRBJ2-1; D is unresolved. This CDR3 spans 12 amino acids. The V end lost 5 bases, the J end lost 7 bases, and 9 bases lay between the germline ends. Germline loops: CDR1 SEHNR, CDR2 FQNEAQ (reference sequence). The DNA for the CDR3 is TGTGCCAGCAGCGGGGTTGGGAATGAGCAGTTCTTC. Residues: CASSGVGNEQFF.

This clonotype is a singleton in its sample. This chain joins TRBV18 and TRBJ2-4; TRBD1 matches 7 bases. CDR3 size: 17 residues. Germline CDR1 and CDR2: KGHSH and LQKENI. The J segment lost 1 base and the V segment lost 0 bases, leaving 6 bases of the junction unmatched. CDR3 loop: CASSPPPRGPAKNIQYF. In DNA form, the CDR3 reads TGTGCCAGCTCACCACCCCCTAGGGGGCCGGCCAAAAACATTCAGTACTTC.

In the case of this clonotype: An end of the junction does not agree with germline; a read error may underlie this. The genes are TRBV2 and TRBJ2-6; 9 bases line up with TRBD1. CDR1 is SNHLY, CDR2 FYNNEI, per germline. The CDR3 runs to 20 residues. CDR3 in DNA: TGTGCCAGCAGGTTTTTTGGGGGGGACAGGGTATCAACTGGGGCCAACGCCCTGACTTTC. Translated: CASRFFGGDRVSTGANALTF.

This clonotype appeared a few times. The chain combines TRBV6-2 or TRBV6-3 with TRBJ2-7; D is tentatively TRBD1 or TRBD2 (5 bases each). The CDR3 has 14 amino acids. Trimming left V 7 bases short and J 2 bases short, with 15 bases between. Germline V gene data show CDR1 as MNHEY and CDR2 as SVGEGT. Written as DNA, the CDR3 is TGTGCCAGCACTCCCGAGGGGCGAACCTACGAGCAGTACTTC. Amino acid sequence: CASTPEGRTYEQYF.

This sequence joins TRBV12-3 or TRBV12-4 and TRBJ2-7; D call uncertain. The CDR3 runs 14 residues. V was clipped by 6 bases and J by 2 bases, with 14 bases between them. CDR3 sequence (DNA): TGTGCCAGCAGGCGTCATCAATCTACCTACGAGCAGTACTTC. Translating gives CASRRHQSTYEQYF.

In this sample, this clonotype turned up many times. The J gene is TRBJ2-5, the V gene TRBV7-2; TRBD2 is a possible D gene (6 bases). Germline CDR1 is SGHTA and CDR2 is FQGNSA. With 1 base removed from V and 3 bases from J, the gap between germline ends came to 9 bases. There are 14 residues in the CDR3. CDR3 sequence: CASSLGPGEETQYF. Here the CDR3 DNA reads TGTGCCAGCAGCTTAGGTCCGGGGGAAGAGACCCAGTACTTC.

There are many counts of this clonotype. The chain is built from TRBV19 and TRBJ2-7; D not certain. Germline assignment: CDR1 LNHDA and CDR2 SQIVND (reference sequence). Trimming took off 3 bases at V and 3 bases at J, with 15 bases between the two ends. The CDR3 loop spans 15 amino acids. Here the CDR3 reads CASSIAPDHYYEQYF. DNA for the CDR3: TGTGCCAGTAGTATCGCACCGGACCACTACTACGAGCAGTACTTC.

The V gene is TRBV9, the J gene TRBJ2-7; 11 nucleotides align to TRBD1. After removal of 3 bases from V and 5 bases from J, the junction contained 7 bases not matched to a gene. The CDR3 extends over 15 amino acids. From germline, CDR1 is SGDLS and CDR2 YYNGEE. The CDR3 DNA is TGTGCCAGCAGCGCGGACAGGGGGCAAGTAAACGAGCAGTACTTC. The encoded protein is CASSADRGQVNEQYF.

This clonotype was detected a few times. This chain connects TRBV11-2 to TRBJ2-3; 7 nucleotides agree with TRBD1. The CDR3 extends over 17 amino acids. V was pared by 2 bases and J by 4 bases, with 12 bases of the junction left unmatched. Germline values: CDR1 SGHAT, CDR2 FQNNGV. The CDR3 protein is CASSLPGRHRGPDTQYF. CDR3 DNA: TGTGCCAGCAGCTTACCGGGCCGCCACAGGGGCCCAGATACGCAGTATTTT.

The V call is TRBV12-3 or TRBV12-4, the J call TRBJ2-5; 9 bases agree with TRBD1. The V segment lost 6 bases and the J segment 1 base; nucleotides outside the gene matches: 9. This CDR3 contains 16 residues. The CDR3 protein is CASSRRTGGLQETQYF. CDR3 coding DNA: TGTGCCAGCAGCCGCCGAACAGGGGGCCTCCAAGAGACCCAGTACTTC.

This chain joins TRBV29-1 and TRBJ2-1; maybe TRBD1 (6 bases). Germline loops: CDR1 SQVTM, CDR2 ANQGSEA. V was trimmed by 1 base and J by 2 bases, leaving 9 bases between them. The CDR3 loop spans 14 amino acids. The CDR3 sequence is CSVEGDKPYNEQFF. DNA for the CDR3: TGCAGCGTTGAAGGGGACAAACCCTACAATGAGCAGTTCTTC.

The chain is built from TRBV29-1 and TRBJ1-2; the D is unclear. Germline-derived CDR1 and CDR2 are SQVTM and ANQGSEA. The CDR3 has 13 amino acids. Deletions cut 0 bases from V and 6 bases from J, with 11 bases between. The DNA for the CDR3 is TGCAGCGTTGAAGACAGATTGTGGAATGGCTACACCTTC. Protein sequence: CSVEDRLWNGYTF.

This clonotype occurred a few times. This sequence joins TRBV9 and TRBJ2-4, with 11 positions matching TRBD1. V lost 3 bases to trimming and J lost 2 bases; unmatched junction nucleotides: 4. Germline V gene lookup returns CDR1 SGDLS and CDR2 YYNGEE. This CDR3 has 16 residues. CDR3 loop: CASSAGTGGSKNIQYF. Here the CDR3 DNA reads TGTGCCAGCAGCGCGGGGACAGGGGGGTCCAAAAACATTCAGTACTTC. Full variable domain (missing parts from reference TRBV9 and TRBJ2-4): DSGVTQTPKHLITATGQRVTLRCSPRSGDLSVYWYQQSLDQGLQFLIQYYNGEERAKGNILERFSAQQFPDLHSELNLSSLELGDSALYFCASSAGTGGSKNIQYFGAGTRLSVL.

The rearrangement uses TRBV5-1 and TRBJ2-5, with D uncertain. The CDR3 covers 15 residues. Trimming shortened V by 4 bases and J by 5 bases, and 18 bases separated the two germline ends. Germline CDR1 reads SGHRS; CDR2 reads YFSETQ. The CDR3 DNA sequence: TGCGCCAGCAGCCCCGAAGCTGGGGTCGGGGAGACCCAGTACTTC. Encoded protein: CASSPEAGVGETQYF.

This clonotype came up a few times. The chain combines TRBV5-1 with TRBJ1-1; 9 nucleotides match TRBD1. The CDR3 loop spans 17 amino acids. Germline lookup yields CDR1 SGHRS and CDR2 YFSETQ. The J segment lost 4 bases and the V segment lost 3 bases, leaving 13 bases of the junction unmatched. In DNA, the CDR3 is TGCGCCAGCAGCTGGGCGCCTGGACAGGGGATGGGCACTGAAGCTTTCTTT. Protein: CASSWAPGQGMGTEAFF. Supplemented by reference TRBV5-1 and TRBJ1-1, the full variable domain reads KAGVTQTPRYLIKTRGQQVTLSCSPISGHRSVSWYQQTPGQGLQFLFEYFSETQRNKGNFPGRFSGRQFSNSRSEMNVSTLELGDSALYLCASSWAPGQGMGTEAFFGQGTRLTVV.

The V call is TRBV20-1, the J call TRBJ2-1; 7 bases are a match to TRBD1. The CDR3 loop spans 14 amino acids. Looked up from germline, CDR1 is DFQATT and CDR2 is SNEGSKA (reference sequence). CDR3 coding DNA: TGCAGCGTCGAGGGGGACAGATCTTACAATGAGCAGTTCTTC. Translating it yields CSVEGDRSYNEQFF.

The rearrangement uses TRBV11-2 and TRBJ1-2; D is possibly TRBD1 (6 bases). This CDR3 is built from 14 residues. Trimming took off 5 bases at V and 3 bases at J, with 13 bases between the two ends. In germline, CDR1 is SGHAT, CDR2 FQNNGV. DNA of the CDR3: TGTGCCAGCAGCGTCCAGGACAGAGACTATGGCTACACCTTC. Amino acids: CASSVQDRDYGYTF.

Only a few counts were recorded for this clonotype. CDR3 in amino acids: CSARGPSLGTEAFF. The CDR3 DNA is TGCAGTGCTAGAGGCCCGAGTTTGGGGACTGAAGCTTTCTTT. J is TRBJ1-1 and V is TRBV20-1; D gene ambiguous. Germline V gene lookup returns CDR1 DFQATT and CDR2 SNEGSKA (reference sequence). This CDR3 has 14 residues. V was cut by 1 base and J by 5 bases, with 14 bases left in between.